Following are 22 T cell receptor beta chains from one sample sequenced in a study of blood T cell repertoires in COVID-19. Produced via immunoSEQ multiplex PCR; TCRdb's table is partial and in-frame only. The repertoire holds approximately 450,000 clones, with around 90% as singletons. The sequencing sample was made of PBMCs or T cells enriched from blood (not recorded which). These receptors were obtained from a woman aged 18-29 years with acute COVID-19.

This chain joins TRBV12-3 or TRBV12-4 and TRBJ1-2, with D perhaps matching TRBD1 (5 bases). The CDR3 is 12 amino acids. Trimming took off 8 bases at V and 6 bases at J, with 13 bases between the two ends. The CDR3, as DNA: TGTGCCAGCCGGGGGGGGGAAGATGGCTACACCTTC. Protein product: CASRGGEDGYTF.

This chain uses TRBV27 with TRBJ2-2; no reliable D call. The V gene lost 5 bases and the J gene lost 1 base, with 14 bases spanning the gap. Germline V CDR1 and CDR2: MNHEY, SMNVEV (reference sequence). This CDR3 comprises 16 residues. The CDR3 bases are TGTGCCAGCAGTCCTACCTCCTTTAGGAACACCGGGGAGCTGTTTTTT. Its protein is CASSPTSFRNTGELFF.

The chain is built from TRBV2 and TRBJ1-4, with 10 positions matching TRBD1. Germline-derived CDR1 and CDR2 are SNHLY and FYNNEI. Germline trimming cut 5 bases from V and 3 bases from J; bases unmatched to any gene: 3. CDR3 size: 15 residues. Here the CDR3 reads CASSRDRGSNEKLFF. DNA of the CDR3: TGTGCCAGCAGTCGGGACAGGGGTTCTAATGAAAAACTGTTTTTT.

The CDR3 reads CASSPRSLGGELFF. CDR3 nucleotides: TGTGCCAGCAGTCCCCGGAGTCTGGGCGGGGAGCTGTTTTTT. The chain couples TRBV28 to TRBJ2-2, with no clear D. The CDR3 length is 14 residues. CDR1 is MDHEN, CDR2 SYDVKM, per germline. V was pared by 5 bases and J by 7 bases, with 14 bases between.

The V gene is TRBV27, the J gene TRBJ2-7; possible D gene TRBD1, 6 bases. The ends were cut back, 7 bases at V and 7 bases at J, with 14 bases in the middle. The germline V gene has CDR1 MNHEY and CDR2 SMNVEV (reference sequence). The CDR3 loop spans 12 amino acids. CDR3 loop: CASKDSLGEQYF. The CDR3 DNA reads TGTGCCAGCAAGGACAGTTTGGGAGAGCAGTACTTC.

Remarks on this clone: This CDR3 is also generated by other DNA sequences in the sample. The CDR3 spells CASSLAGETQYF. DNA of the CDR3: TGCGCCAGCAGCTTGGCGGGGGAGACCCAGTACTTC. This chain joins TRBV5-1 and TRBJ2-5, with D possibly being TRBD2 (5 bases). The V and J ends lost 0 bases and 5 bases respectively, with 5 bases between them. The germline gives CDR1 SGHRS, CDR2 YFSETQ. The CDR3 length is 12 residues. Full variable domain (outside the CDR3, taken from reference TRBV5-1 and TRBJ2-5): KAGVTQTPRYLIKTRGQQVTLSCSPISGHRSVSWYQQTPGQGLQFLFEYFSETQRNKGNFPGRFSGRQFSNSRSEMNVSTLELGDSALYLCASSLAGETQYFGPGTRLLVL.

The rearrangement links TRBV4-3 to TRBJ1-5; 7 bases match TRBD1. CDR1 is LGHNA and CDR2 is YSLEER in the germline V gene. The CDR3 has 15 amino acids. V was clipped by 1 base and J by 6 bases; unmatched bases: 6. CDR3 sequence (DNA): TGCGCCAGCAGCCAAGTAGTAGGGGGCGGTCAGCCCCAGCATTTT. This gives the protein CASSQVVGGGQPQHF.

The rearrangement links TRBV7-2 to TRBJ2-5, with D tentatively TRBD1 (5 bases). CDR3 length: 16 residues. Germline assignment: CDR1 SGHTA and CDR2 FQGNSA. Trimming removed 2 bases at V and 5 bases at J, with 18 bases between. This chain's CDR3 is CASSLNWGQTQETQYF. The CDR3, as DNA: TGTGCCAGCAGCTTAAACTGGGGCCAGACCCAGGAGACCCAGTACTTC.

The V call is TRBV30, the J call TRBJ1-3, with 8 bases lining up with TRBD1. Germline V lookup: CDR1 GTSNPN, CDR2 SVGIG (reference sequence). J was trimmed by 4 bases and V by 5 bases; bases with no gene match: 1. CDR3 length: 12 residues. The CDR3 sequence: CAWGQGGNTIYF. CDR3 bases: TGTGCCTGGGGACAGGGAGGAAACACCATATATTTT. The variable domain in full, with the rest retrieved from reference TRBV30 and TRBJ1-3, is SQTIHQWPATLVQPVGSPLSLECTVEGTSNPNLYWYRQAAGRGLQLLFYSVGIGQISSEVPQNLSASRPQDRQFILSSKKLLLSDSGFYLCAWGQGGNTIYFGEGSWLTVV.

J is TRBJ2-3 and V is TRBV5-1; maybe TRBD2 (7 bases). Trimming cost V 7 bases and J 5 bases, with 14 bases left between them. Germline V gene data show CDR1 as SGHRS and CDR2 as YFSETQ. The length of the CDR3 is 13 residues. CDR3 in amino acids: CASDGGGVDTQYF. The CDR3 region has the DNA TGCGCCAGCGACGGCGGGGGCGTAGATACGCAGTATTTT.

This rearrangement joins TRBV21-1 to TRBJ2-6; TRBD2, the D gene given by the table, was not confirmed from the DNA. TRBV21-1 is marked as a pseudogene. The CDR3 consists of 17 residues. CDR3 nucleotides: TGTGCCAGCAGCAAAGGGATTAACGGGGCTGGGGCCAACGTCCTGACTTTC. It specifies CASSKGINGAGANVLTF.

V usage is TRBV19 and J usage is TRBJ1-1; 8 bases are shared with TRBD1. J lost 4 bases, V lost 5 bases, and 3 bases had no gene match. This CDR3 comprises 13 residues. Per the germline V gene, CDR1 is LNHDA and CDR2 is SQIVND (reference sequence). The CDR3 sequence is CASSPTGGTEAFF. CDR3 DNA sequence: TGTGCCAGTAGTCCAACAGGGGGCACTGAAGCTTTCTTT. Supplemented by reference TRBV19 and TRBJ1-1, the full variable domain reads DGGITQSPKYLFRKEGQNVTLSCEQNLNHDAMYWYRQDPGQGLRLIYYSQIVNDFQKGDIAEGYSVSREKKESFPLTVTSAQKNPTAFYLCASSPTGGTEAFFGQGTRLTVV.

The V call is TRBV27, the J call TRBJ2-1, with 7 bases lining up with TRBD1. CDR3 length: 12 residues. With V trimmed by 5 bases and J by 7 bases, 2 bases remained unmatched. CDR1 and CDR2 (germline): MNHEY, SMNVEV (reference sequence). The CDR3 loop reads CASSTGVNEQFF. The CDR3 region has the DNA TGTGCCAGCAGTACAGGGGTGAATGAGCAGTTCTTC.

The V gene is TRBV25-1, the J gene TRBJ1-1; 7 nucleotides match TRBD1. Germline CDR1 reads MGHDK; CDR2 reads SYGVNS. The CDR3 covers 15 residues. The junction had 6 bases not matched to a gene; V was cut back by 4 bases and J by 1 base. CDR3 coding DNA: TGTGCCAGCAGTGTGAGGGACAGCCCGAACACTGAAGCTTTCTTT. This codes for CASSVRDSPNTEAFF.

V usage is TRBV28 and J usage is TRBJ1-2; D might be TRBD1 (6 bases). The CDR3 sequence is 14 residues long. The V gene's germline CDR1 is MDHEN and CDR2 SYDVKM. Trimming cost V 2 bases and J 6 bases, with 13 bases left between them. The CDR3 region is CASSLGGAPHGYTF. DNA for the CDR3: TGTGCCAGCAGTTTAGGGGGCGCCCCTCATGGCTACACCTTC.

The chain recombines TRBV24-1 with TRBJ2-2; the match to TRBD2 covers 8 bases. Losses at the gene ends were 3 bases for V and 1 base for J; bases not matched to a gene: 6. Germline CDR1 reads KGHDR; CDR2 reads SFDVKD. The CDR3 runs 17 residues. CDR3 sequence: CATSDGGSGMNTGELFF. The CDR3, as DNA: TGTGCCACCAGTGATGGGGGTAGCGGGATGAACACCGGGGAGCTGTTTTTT.

The gene calls are TRBV9 and TRBJ2-2; possibly TRBD1 for D (5 bases). V lost 0 bases to trimming and J lost 7 bases, with 16 bases between them. Germline CDR1 SGDLS, CDR2 YYNGEE. The CDR3 sequence is 16 residues long. The CDR3 loop reads CASSVVGAAHYGELFF. In DNA form, the CDR3 reads TGTGCCAGCAGCGTAGTAGGGGCAGCTCATTACGGGGAGCTGTTTTTT.

V gene TRBV29-1 combines with J gene TRBJ1-2, with 10 bases aligning to TRBD1. Germline values: CDR1 SQVTM, CDR2 ANQGSEA. Trimming at V came to 3 bases and at J to 7 bases, leaving 5 bases not matched to a gene. The CDR3 loop spans 13 amino acids. Here the CDR3 reads CSVDPTGGVGYTF. In nucleotides, the CDR3 is TGCAGCGTTGACCCGACAGGGGGCGTTGGCTACACCTTC.

This chain's CDR3 is CASSVRLDFDEQYF. CDR3 nucleotide sequence: TGTGCCAGCAGCGTGAGACTAGATTTCGACGAGCAGTACTTC. The chain uses TRBV9 and TRBJ2-7; D is perhaps TRBD2 (6 bases). The CDR3 is 14 residues long. V was shortened by 2 bases and J by 5 bases, with 14 bases between the two germline ends. Germline assignment: CDR1 SGDLS and CDR2 YYNGEE.

The chain links TRBV6-5 to TRBJ1-5; 7 bases align to TRBD1. V lost 10 bases and J lost 4; bases outside the gene matches: 10. Looked up from germline, CDR1 is MNHEY and CDR2 is SVGAGI. The CDR3 length is 14 residues. CDR3 protein: CATTGTDTNQPQHF. CDR3 sequence (DNA): TGTGCCACGACCGGGACAGATACTAATCAGCCCCAGCATTTT.

This clone appeared once. The rearrangement joins TRBV21-1 to TRBJ2-7; TRBD2 was called by the table and not checked on the DNA. TRBV21-1 counts as a pseudogene. There are 16 residues in the CDR3. CDR3 sequence (DNA): TGTGCCAGCAGCAAAGTCCTAGCGGGGAGATCCTACGAGCAGTACTTC. Translation: CASSKVLAGRSYEQYF.

The chain joins TRBV27 to TRBJ2-7; TRBD2 aligns across 12 bases. Germline CDR1 is MNHEY and CDR2 is SMNVEV (reference sequence). V lost 4 bases and J lost 3; bases outside the gene matches: 10. The CDR3 totals 17 residues. CDR3: CASSSPGSTSGGYEQYF. Written as DNA, the CDR3 is TGTGCCAGCAGTTCTCCCGGGTCGACTAGCGGGGGCTACGAGCAGTACTTC.